One and the same sample provided the 9 T cell receptor beta chains below, sequenced in a study of vaccination and CD4 T cells after COVID-19. Which antigens these TCRs recognize remains unknown. Specified time point: late sampling 161 to 241 days after vaccination in a few convalescent patients. As to treatment: approximately nine-day PBMC culture with coronavirus spike peptide pools or control peptides (ViraFEST assay). The study sequenced cultured CD4+ T cell DNA using the Oncomine TCR Beta short-read assay. Via MiXCR, TCRdb re-called the PCR reads, giving one row per CDR3 protein. In the table there are about 21,000 distinct CDR3 sequences, roughly 46% of which are singletons. Here the sequenced sample was CD4+ T cells from blood, cultured in vitro, taken about 7 months after SARS-CoV-2 vaccination. All receptors come from a human donor who had recovered from COVID-19.

This clonotype was counted between two and nine times. J is TRBJ1-2 and V is TRBV6-1; no firm D call. The germline V gene has CDR1 MNHNS and CDR2 SASEGT. Trimming removed 7 bases at V and 10 bases at J, with 22 bases between. CDR3 length: 14 amino acids. DNA for the CDR3: TGTGCCAGCACCGAACTAGGGTTGAGGTGGATCTACACCTTC. Translated: CASTELGLRWIYTF.

Of note for this clonotype: At one boundary the junction diverges from the germline segment, which might be a read error. V usage is TRBV6-1 and J usage is TRBJ2-5, with D tentatively TRBD2 (5 bases). From germline, CDR1 is MNHNS and CDR2 SASEGT. The CDR3 length is 12 residues. The CDR3 spells CLVRAAQETQYF. The CDR3 region has the DNA TGCTTAGTGCGAGCGGCCCAAGAGACCCAGTACTTC.

The gene calls are TRBV6-1 and TRBJ1-2; 7 bases match TRBD1. The ends lost 5 bases at V and 5 bases at J; junction bases unmatched: 8. Germline loops: CDR1 MNHNS, CDR2 SASEGT. The CDR3 totals 14 residues. As DNA, the CDR3 is TGTGCCAGCAGTCAGGGGGGACCTCTTTATGGCTACACCTTC. This encodes CASSQGGPLYGYTF.

The sample holds one count of this clonotype. CDR3 region: CASSPGQRGEAFF. CDR3 nucleotides: TGTGCCAGCAGCCCAGGGCAACGGGGGGAAGCTTTCTTT. V is TRBV7-2 and J is TRBJ1-1; D is perhaps TRBD1 (5 bases). The CDR3 contains 13 residues. With 5 bases removed from V and 8 bases from J, the gap between germline ends came to 15 bases. Germline-derived CDR1 and CDR2 are SGHTA and FQGNSA.

By proportion, this clonotype is medium-sized. The chain carries TRBV7-6 and TRBJ1-2; D remains ambiguous. The germline gives CDR1 SGHVS, CDR2 FNYEAQ. V gave up 3 bases and J gave up 7 bases, with 12 bases separating them. The CDR3 consists of 13 residues. The CDR3 loop reads CASSFGRAGGYTF. The DNA for the CDR3 is TGTGCCAGCAGCTTCGGCCGGGCGGGTGGCTACACCTTC.

The table lists this clonotype with a count of one. The genes are TRBV6-1 and TRBJ2-7; D may be TRBD1 (6 bases). The CDR3 totals 15 residues. CDR1 and CDR2 (germline): MNHNS, SASEGT. The V end lost 6 bases, the J end lost 0 bases, and 15 bases lay between the germline ends. The CDR3 spells CASRNLQGHSYEQYF. For the CDR3, the DNA is TGTGCCAGCAGAAATCTACAGGGCCACTCCTACGAGCAGTACTTC.

This clonotype has a handful of counts. The chain couples TRBV10-3 to TRBJ1-1, with D perhaps matching TRBD1 (6 bases). Trimming shortened V by 11 bases and J by 3 bases, and 13 bases separated the two germline ends. The CDR3 covers 12 residues. In germline, CDR1 is ENHRY, CDR2 SYGVKD. CDR3 sequence: CAVRGGDTEAFF. The CDR3, as DNA: TGTGCCGTAAGGGGGGGGGACACTGAAGCTTTCTTT.

This chain joins TRBV4-3 and TRBJ2-7, with D maybe TRBD2 (6 bases). V dropped 4 bases and J dropped 7 bases, with 23 bases sitting between them. Germline V lookup: CDR1 LGHNA, CDR2 YSLEER. The CDR3 has 16 residues. CDR3 nucleotides: TGCGCCAGCAGCCCCCATTCGCAGTTGGGGGACTGGGAGCAGTACTTC. Translation: CASSPHSQLGDWEQYF.

V and J are TRBV28 and TRBJ1-5; the D is unclear. The length of the CDR3 is 11 residues. The V end lost 6 bases, the J end lost 15 bases, and 15 bases lay between the germline ends. The V gene's germline CDR1 is MDHEN and CDR2 SYDVKM. DNA of the CDR3: TGTGCCAGCAGGTCCCTCAACCGATGGCATTTT. Protein: CASRSLNRWHF.